These 4 T cell receptor beta chains came from one sample sequenced in a study of PD-L1 blockade in urothelial cancer. The assay was immunoSEQ multiplex PCR, and TCRdb's table has in-frame clones only and misses some. The table has 35,000 to 45,000 clones, over 65% seen once. The sequencing used PBMCs, collected around atezolizumab (anti-PD-L1) treatment. The origin of the receptors is a man aged 65-85 years with urothelial cancer.

V is TRBV9 and J is TRBJ1-6; a possible D gene is TRBD1 (5 bases). From germline, CDR1 is SGDLS and CDR2 YYNGEE. The V gene lost 1 base and the J gene lost 6 bases, with 11 bases spanning the gap. The CDR3 consists of 15 residues. In DNA, the CDR3 is TGTGCCAGCAGCGTACAGGGAGGGAGTAATTCACCCCTCCACTTT. It yields the protein CASSVQGGSNSPLHF.

CDR3 nucleotides: TGTGCCAGCAGCTTCCGGGACAGGGGCCTCCAAGAGACCCAGTACTTC. This sequence encodes CASSFRDRGLQETQYF. This chain uses TRBV7-8 with TRBJ2-5; 10 bases are a match to TRBD1. Looked up from germline, CDR1 is SGHVS and CDR2 is FQNEAQ. V was clipped by 3 bases and J by 1 base; unmatched bases: 5. CDR3 length: 16 amino acids. The entire variable domain, with the rest obtained from reference TRBV7-8 and TRBJ2-5, is as follows: GAGVSQSPRYKVAKRGQDVALRCDPISGHVSLFWYQQALGQGPEFLTYFQNEAQLDKSGLPSDRFFAERPEGSVSTLKIQRTQQEDSAVYLCASSFRDRGLQETQYFGPGTRLLVL.

The chain links TRBV5-5 to TRBJ2-3; D perhaps matches TRBD2 (5 bases). Germline-derived CDR1 and CDR2 are SGHKS and YYEKEE (reference sequence). The CDR3 has 14 amino acids. Trimming removed 2 bases from V and 5 bases from J, with 12 bases in between. The CDR3 coding sequence is TGTGCCAGCAGCTTAGGAGGCCGGGGAGATACGCAGTATTTT. Protein: CASSLGGRGDTQYF.

The genes are TRBV18 and TRBJ2-7; D may be TRBD2 (6 bases). This CDR3 region has 14 residues. CDR1 and CDR2 from the germline V gene are KGHSH and LQKENI. The ends were cut back, 0 bases at V and 2 bases at J, with 8 bases in the middle. The CDR3: CASSPPGLPYEQYF. The DNA of the CDR3 is TGTGCCAGCTCACCACCGGGACTCCCCTACGAGCAGTACTTC.